Below, 24 T cell receptor beta chains from the same sample are listed, as sequenced in a study of blood T cell repertoires in COVID-19. Sequencing used immunoSEQ multiplex PCR; TCRdb keeps in-frame clones, though not all of them. There are 150,000 to 200,000 clones in the sample; about 80% occur only once, and roughly 9.1% lies in the top ten. The material sequenced was peripheral blood. These receptors came from a woman in her seventies with acute or convalescent COVID-19.

This chain uses TRBV19 with TRBJ2-7; D perhaps matches TRBD1 (5 bases). The CDR3 loop spans 12 amino acids. Trimming cost V 4 bases and J 3 bases, with 7 bases left between them. The germline V gene encodes CDR1 LNHDA and CDR2 SQIVND (reference sequence). The DNA of the CDR3 is TGTGCCAGTAGTAGACAGTACTACGAGCAGTACTTC. Residues: CASSRQYYEQYF.

CDR3 residues: CAWSVQSARNTEAFF. In nucleotides, the CDR3 is TGTGCCTGGAGTGTACAGTCAGCCAGGAACACTGAAGCTTTCTTT. The rearrangement joins TRBV30 to TRBJ1-1; no definite D call. CDR3 length: 15 residues. Per the germline V gene, CDR1 is GTSNPN and CDR2 is SVGIG (reference sequence). Trimming pared 0 bases from V and 1 base from J, leaving 12 bases between.

This clone was counted only a few times. The chain links TRBV7-9 to TRBJ1-1, with TRBD1 identical over 8 bases. Germline loops: CDR1 SEHNR, CDR2 FQNEAQ (reference sequence). The CDR3 has 16 amino acids. The trim removed 2 bases at V and 6 bases at J, leaving 11 bases unmatched. DNA for the CDR3: TGTGCCAGCAGCTTACGCAGGGGGCGGGGTGTTGCTGAAGCTTTCTTT. This translates into CASSLRRGRGVAEAFF.

The genes are TRBV18 and TRBJ1-1, with 7 bases lining up with TRBD1. Germline V gene lookup returns CDR1 KGHSH and CDR2 LQKENI. The CDR3 spans 14 residues. Trimming cost V 2 bases and J 8 bases; bases outside gene matches: 8. The CDR3 coding sequence is TGTGCCAGCTCACCAAACTACCGGGACAGCGAAGCTTTCTTT. Its protein is CASSPNYRDSEAFF.

A note on this clone: One end of the junction does not line up with germline, which may come from a read error. This chain joins TRBV5-1 and TRBJ1-1; D is possibly TRBD1 (6 bases). Germline V gene data show CDR1 as SGHRS and CDR2 as YFSETQ. The CDR3 is 16 residues long. The CDR3 sequence: CASSRLQGSPNAEAFF. CDR3 nucleotide sequence: TGCGCCAGCAGCCGCTTACAGGGTTCCCCGAACGCTGAAGCTTTCTTT.

V gene TRBV5-1 combines with J gene TRBJ1-1; D may be TRBD1 (6 bases). Germline V gene lookup returns CDR1 SGHRS and CDR2 YFSETQ. The CDR3 has 15 amino acids. Trimming removed 0 bases from V and 1 base from J, with 10 bases in between. CDR3 in amino acids: CASSLAVGQNTEAFF. The CDR3 DNA sequence: TGCGCCAGCAGCTTGGCGGTGGGACAGAACACTGAAGCTTTCTTT.

The chain couples TRBV10-3 to TRBJ1-1; 8 bases are shared with TRBD1. Germline CDR1 and CDR2: ENHRY and SYGVKD. There are 13 residues in the CDR3. The trim removed 4 bases at V and 4 bases at J, leaving 2 bases unmatched. The CDR3: CAISGQGSTEAFF. DNA for the CDR3: TGTGCCATCAGTGGACAGGGGAGCACTGAAGCTTTCTTT.

This chain uses TRBV18 with TRBJ1-5; no clear D. CDR1 and CDR2 from the germline V gene are KGHSH and LQKENI. The CDR3 covers 16 residues. V dropped 2 bases and J dropped 3 bases, with 14 bases sitting between them. DNA for the CDR3: TGTGCCAGCTCACCAGTTTCTTCGGGTAACAATCAGCCCCAGCATTTT. This translates into CASSPVSSGNNQPQHF.

The chain combines TRBV19 with TRBJ1-5; 10 bases line up with TRBD1. Germline V gives CDR1 LNHDA, CDR2 SQIVND (reference sequence). CDR3 length equals 19 residues. The V segment lost 7 bases and the J segment 2 bases; nucleotides outside the gene matches: 17. The CDR3 DNA follows: TGTGCCAGTAAAGGGGCCATCCGGGACAGGGGAAATGGCAATCAGCCCCAGCATTTT. Protein sequence: CASKGAIRDRGNGNQPQHF.

The chain uses TRBV18 and TRBJ2-7; TRBD1 matches 8 bases. The trim removed 3 bases at V and 1 base at J, leaving 14 bases unmatched. Germline V gene data show CDR1 as KGHSH and CDR2 as LQKENI. The length of the CDR3 is 18 residues. The CDR3 bases are TGTGCCAGCTCACCGACCTTTATGACAGGGGTCGTTTCCTACGAGCAGTACTTC. This codes for CASSPTFMTGVVSYEQYF.

The chain joins TRBV11-2 to TRBJ2-1; D is undetermined. Germline assignment: CDR1 SGHAT and CDR2 FQNNGV. V was clipped by 0 bases and J by 1 base, with 4 bases between them. This CDR3 comprises 14 residues. The CDR3 loop reads CASSLDYSYNEQFF. The CDR3 nucleotides are TGTGCCAGCAGCTTAGACTATTCCTACAATGAGCAGTTCTTC.

The CDR3 DNA follows: TGTGCCAGCAGCCCGGGACTAGCGGGATACGAGCAGTACTTC. As protein: CASSPGLAGYEQYF. V is TRBV5-4 and J is TRBJ2-7, with TRBD2 matching 13 bases. J gave up 4 bases and V 4 bases, and 2 bases lay outside the gene matches. The CDR3 loop spans 14 amino acids. The germline V gene has CDR1 SGHNT and CDR2 YYREEE (reference sequence). The full variable domain, with the rest looked up from reference TRBV5-4 and TRBJ2-7, is ETGVTQSPTHLIKTRGQQVTLRCSSQSGHNTVSWYQQALGQGPQFIFQYYREEENGRGNFPPRFSGLQFPNYSSELNVNALELDDSALYLCASSPGLAGYEQYFGPGTRLTVT.

Only one count was recorded for this clone. The rearrangement links TRBV29-1 to TRBJ1-5; TRBD1 is a possible D gene (6 bases). The CDR3 totals 14 residues. Trimming cost V 4 bases and J 2 bases, with 12 bases left between them. Germline CDR1 and CDR2: SQVTM and ANQGSEA. CDR3 region: CSVGEGDGNQPQHF. DNA of the CDR3: TGCAGCGTTGGTGAGGGGGACGGCAATCAGCCCCAGCATTTT.

The chain uses TRBV4-3 and TRBJ1-2; 8 bases agree with TRBD1. CDR1 is LGHNA, CDR2 YSLEER, per germline. With V trimmed by 4 bases and J by 5 bases, 9 bases remained unmatched. This CDR3 is 15 amino acids long. CDR3 sequence: CASSPSRGLRYGYTF. CDR3 in DNA: TGCGCCAGCAGCCCTAGCAGGGGGCTTCGGTATGGCTACACCTTC.

The chain links TRBV6-6 to TRBJ1-6, with D possibly matching TRBD1 (5 bases). The V gene lost 5 bases and the J gene lost 4 bases, with 18 bases spanning the gap. The germline V gene has CDR1 MNHNY and CDR2 SVGAGI (reference sequence). The CDR3 sequence is 17 residues long. The CDR3 protein is CASSPPLWGEYNSPLHF. CDR3 bases: TGTGCCAGCAGTCCCCCCCTTTGGGGGGAATATAATTCACCCCTCCACTTT.

The chain recombines TRBV7-2 with TRBJ1-2, with TRBD1 matching over 7 bases. CDR1 is SGHTA and CDR2 is FQGNSA in the germline V gene. This CDR3 is 14 amino acids long. V trimming: 5 bases; J trimming: 2 bases; junction bases outside the gene matches: 5. CDR3 DNA: TGTGCCAGCAGCACCCCGACAGGGAACTATGGCTACACCTTC. It encodes CASSTPTGNYGYTF.

The count of this clone is one. The chain joins TRBV30 to TRBJ1-2, with 12 nucleotides matching TRBD1. The CDR3 consists of 17 residues. Germline V lookup: CDR1 GTSNPN, CDR2 SVGIG (reference sequence). Unmatched junction bases numbered 9, after V lost 1 base and J lost 3 bases. CDR3 in DNA: TGTGCCTGGAGTGCACGGGGACAGGGGGCAAGCTACTATGGCTACACCTTC. Its translation is CAWSARGQGASYYGYTF.

This clone was detected only a few times. The J gene is TRBJ2-7, the V gene TRBV5-1, with D possibly TRBD1 on 6 matching bases. V was clipped by 2 bases and J by 2 bases, with 11 bases between them. The CDR3 is 14 amino acids. CDR1 is SGHRS, CDR2 YFSETQ, per germline. CDR3 region: CASSFDRLTYEQYF. CDR3 DNA: TGCGCCAGCAGCTTCGACAGGCTGACCTACGAGCAGTACTTC.

In its sample, this clone was seen once. The rearrangement links TRBV7-9 to TRBJ2-7; 7 nucleotides agree with TRBD1. This CDR3 comprises 14 residues. Germline loops: CDR1 SEHNR, CDR2 FQNEAQ (reference sequence). The V gene end was trimmed by 5 bases and the J gene end by 5 bases; junction bases not matched to a gene: 9. CDR3 loop: CASSPDRVFDEQYF. For the CDR3, the DNA is TGTGCCAGCAGCCCCGACAGGGTCTTCGACGAGCAGTACTTC.

The chain employs TRBV15 and TRBJ1-2, with D possibly being TRBD1 (5 bases). Trimming left V 0 bases short and J 4 bases short, with 12 bases between. CDR1 is LNHNV, CDR2 YYDKDF, per germline (reference sequence). CDR3 length: 15 residues. CDR3 amino acids: CATSRDPGWGYGYTF. The CDR3 nucleotides read TGTGCCACCAGCAGAGATCCAGGGTGGGGCTATGGCTACACCTTC.

V usage is TRBV10-2 and J usage is TRBJ1-5; TRBD1 matches at 7 bases. V dropped 5 bases and J dropped 7; count of bases not matched to a gene: 11. CDR1 is WSHSY and CDR2 is SAAADI in the germline V gene. This CDR3 contains 15 residues. The CDR3 DNA sequence: TGCGCCAGCAGTAGGGGGCGGGGTGGGGAACAGCCCCAGCATTTT. This gives the protein CASSRGRGGEQPQHF.

This chain links TRBV9 with TRBJ1-1; D is unresolved. The CDR3 has 13 amino acids. Germline V lookup: CDR1 SGDLS, CDR2 YYNGEE. V lost 2 bases and J 4 bases, leaving 9 bases between the germline ends. The chain's CDR3 is CASSVSAGTEAFF. DNA of the CDR3: TGTGCCAGCAGCGTGTCGGCGGGCACTGAAGCTTTCTTT.

The rearrangement uses TRBV4-1 and TRBJ1-1; the match to TRBD1 covers 7 bases. J lost 0 bases, V lost 3 bases, and 4 bases had no gene match. Germline CDR1 reads MGHRA; CDR2 reads YSYEKL. The CDR3 covers 15 residues. CDR3 in DNA: TGCGCCAGCAGCCAGGAGGGACAGTTGAACACTGAAGCTTTCTTT. It codes for CASSQEGQLNTEAFF.

This clone was seen a few times. The chain employs TRBV5-6 and TRBJ1-2; TRBD1 matches at 7 bases. Unmatched junction bases numbered 6, after V lost 1 base and J lost 0 bases. The CDR3 extends over 16 amino acids. Germline values: CDR1 SGHDT, CDR2 YYEEEE. The CDR3 loop reads CASSLMTGITNYGYTF. The CDR3 DNA reads TGTGCCAGCAGCTTGATGACAGGGATAACTAACTATGGCTACACCTTC. Looking up the rest from reference TRBV5-6 and TRBJ1-2 gives the full variable domain: DAGVTQSPTHLIKTRGQQVTLRCSPKSGHDTVSWYQQALGQGPQFIFQYYEEEERQRGNFPDRFSGHQFPNYSSELNVNALLLGDSALYLCASSLMTGITNYGYTFGSGTRLTVV.